The entry that follows covers one T cell receptor (beta chain) sequence. Its antigen is not identified. The record originates from a study of T cell repertoires in cytomegalovirus infection. MiXCR was run by TCRdb on the reads, yielding one entry per CDR3 protein. This repertoire shows about 700,000 distinct CDR3 sequences, around 30% found once; its top ten account for over 15%. Per the germline V gene, CDR1 is SEHNR and CDR2 is FQNEAQ (reference sequence). There are 12 residues in the CDR3. Germline trimming cut 5 bases from V and 9 bases from J; bases unmatched to any gene: 3. The receptor was isolated from a human donor in good health (CMV status not recorded). Some clones in this sample may be carry-over from other donors' samples. This sample comprised cultured PBMCs, obtained from culture after CMV antigen stimulation. The chain has TRBV7-9 and TRBJ2-3; the match to TRBD2 covers 9 bases. The CDR3 coding sequence is TGTGCCAGCAGCCTTAGCGGGAGCACGCAGTATTTT. This sequence encodes CASSLSGSTQYF.